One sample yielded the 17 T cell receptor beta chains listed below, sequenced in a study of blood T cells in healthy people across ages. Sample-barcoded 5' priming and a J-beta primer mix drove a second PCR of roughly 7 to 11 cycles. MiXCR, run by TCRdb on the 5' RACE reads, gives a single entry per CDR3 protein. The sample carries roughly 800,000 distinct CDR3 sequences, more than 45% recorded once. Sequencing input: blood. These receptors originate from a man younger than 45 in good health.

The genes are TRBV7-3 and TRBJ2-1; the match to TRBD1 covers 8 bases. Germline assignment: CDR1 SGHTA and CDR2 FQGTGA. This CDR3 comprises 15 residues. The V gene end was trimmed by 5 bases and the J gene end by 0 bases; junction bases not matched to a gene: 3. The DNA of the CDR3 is TGTGCCAGCAGCGGGACAGGTAGCTCCTACAATGAGCAGTTCTTC. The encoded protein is CASSGTGSSYNEQFF. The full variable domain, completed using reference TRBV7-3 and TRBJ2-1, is GAGVSQTPSNKVTEKGKYVELRCDPISGHTALYWYRQSLGQGPEFLIYFQGTGAADDSGLPNDRFFAVRPEGSVSTLKIQRTERGDSAVYLCASSGTGSSYNEQFFGPGTRLTVL.

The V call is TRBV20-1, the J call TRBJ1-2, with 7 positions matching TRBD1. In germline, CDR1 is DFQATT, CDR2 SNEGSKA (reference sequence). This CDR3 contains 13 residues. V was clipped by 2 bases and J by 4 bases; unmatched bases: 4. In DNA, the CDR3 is TGCAGTGCTAGACTGACAGGGTTCTATGGCTACACCTTC. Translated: CSARLTGFYGYTF.

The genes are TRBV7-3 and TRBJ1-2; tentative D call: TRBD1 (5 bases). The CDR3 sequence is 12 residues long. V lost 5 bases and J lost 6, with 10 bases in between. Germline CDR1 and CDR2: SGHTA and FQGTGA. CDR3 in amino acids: CASSTGVDGYTF. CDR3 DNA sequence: TGTGCCAGCAGCACGGGGGTAGATGGCTACACCTTC.

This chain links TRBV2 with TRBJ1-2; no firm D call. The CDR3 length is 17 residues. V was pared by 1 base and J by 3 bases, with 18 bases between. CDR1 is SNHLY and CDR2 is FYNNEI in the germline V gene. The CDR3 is CASSEGFDENLDYGYTF. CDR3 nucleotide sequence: TGTGCCAGCAGTGAAGGGTTTGACGAAAACCTCGACTATGGCTACACCTTC.

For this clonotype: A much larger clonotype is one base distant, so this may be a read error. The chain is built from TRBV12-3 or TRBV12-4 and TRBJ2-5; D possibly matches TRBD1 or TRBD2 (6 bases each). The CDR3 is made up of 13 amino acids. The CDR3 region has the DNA TGTGCCAGCGGGGGGCCTATCATCGAGACCCCGTACTTC. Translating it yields CASGGPIIETPYF.

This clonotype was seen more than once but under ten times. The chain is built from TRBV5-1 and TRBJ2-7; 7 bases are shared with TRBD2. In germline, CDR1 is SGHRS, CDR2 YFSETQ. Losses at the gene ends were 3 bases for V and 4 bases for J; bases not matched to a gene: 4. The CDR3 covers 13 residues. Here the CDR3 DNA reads TGCGCCAGCAGCTCGAGACTAGCTTACGAGCAGTACTTC. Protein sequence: CASSSRLAYEQYF.

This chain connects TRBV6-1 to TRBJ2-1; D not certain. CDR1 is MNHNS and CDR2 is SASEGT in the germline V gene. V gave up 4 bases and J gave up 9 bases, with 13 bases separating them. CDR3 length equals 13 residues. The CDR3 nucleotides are TGTGCCAGCAGTGGGACCCCGACTGGTGAGCAGTTCTTC. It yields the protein CASSGTPTGEQFF.

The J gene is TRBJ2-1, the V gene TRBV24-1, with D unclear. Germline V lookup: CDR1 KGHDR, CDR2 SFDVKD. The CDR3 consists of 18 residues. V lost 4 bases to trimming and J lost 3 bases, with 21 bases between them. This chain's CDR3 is CATSDPLHGVENYNEQFF. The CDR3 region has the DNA TGTGCCACCAGTGACCCCTTGCATGGGGTAGAGAACTACAATGAGCAGTTCTTC.

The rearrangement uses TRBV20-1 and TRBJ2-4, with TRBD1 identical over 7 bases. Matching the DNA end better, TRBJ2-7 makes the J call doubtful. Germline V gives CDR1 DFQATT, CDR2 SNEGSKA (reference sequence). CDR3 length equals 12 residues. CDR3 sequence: CSAVTGALEQYF. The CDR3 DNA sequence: TGCAGTGCGGTAACAGGGGCCCTCGAGCAGTACTTC.

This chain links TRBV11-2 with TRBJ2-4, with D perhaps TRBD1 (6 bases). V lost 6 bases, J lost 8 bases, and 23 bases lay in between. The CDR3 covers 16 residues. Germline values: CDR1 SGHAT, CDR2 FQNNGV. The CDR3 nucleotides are TGTGCCAGCAGTAGTCCATGGGGCCAGGGGTGGGACATTCAGTACTTC. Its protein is CASSSPWGQGWDIQYF.

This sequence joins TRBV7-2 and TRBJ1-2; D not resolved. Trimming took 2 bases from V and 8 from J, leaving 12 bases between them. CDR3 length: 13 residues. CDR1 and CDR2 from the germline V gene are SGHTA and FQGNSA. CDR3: CASSLQTVYGYTF. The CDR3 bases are TGTGCCAGCAGCTTACAGACCGTTTACGGCTACACCTTC.

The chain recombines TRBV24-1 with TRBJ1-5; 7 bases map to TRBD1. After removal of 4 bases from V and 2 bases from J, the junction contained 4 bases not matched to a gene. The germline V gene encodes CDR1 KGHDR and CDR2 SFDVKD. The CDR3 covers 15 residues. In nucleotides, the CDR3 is TGTGCCACCAGTGACGCAGGGGGTGGCAATCAGCCCCAGCATTTT. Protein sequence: CATSDAGGGNQPQHF.

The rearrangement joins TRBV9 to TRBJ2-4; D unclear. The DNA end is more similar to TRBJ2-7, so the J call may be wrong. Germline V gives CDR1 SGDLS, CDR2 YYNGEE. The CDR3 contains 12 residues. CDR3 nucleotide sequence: TGTGCCAGCAGCGCGATGGGATACGAGCAGTACTTC. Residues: CASSAMGYEQYF.

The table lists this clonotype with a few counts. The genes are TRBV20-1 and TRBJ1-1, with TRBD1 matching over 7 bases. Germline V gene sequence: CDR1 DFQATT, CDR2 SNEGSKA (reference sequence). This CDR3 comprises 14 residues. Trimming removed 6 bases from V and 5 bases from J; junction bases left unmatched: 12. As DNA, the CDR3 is TGCAGTGCGCTGACAGGGCTGGGGAATACTGAAGCTTTCTTT. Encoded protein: CSALTGLGNTEAFF.

The chain's CDR3 is CASRGTTDTQYF. The CDR3 DNA is TGTGCCAGCAGGGGAACCACAGATACGCAGTATTTT. The chain uses TRBV9 and TRBJ2-3; unclear D gene. Germline CDR1 and CDR2: SGDLS and YYNGEE. CDR3 length: 12 residues. Trimming pared 5 bases from V and 2 bases from J, leaving 6 bases between.

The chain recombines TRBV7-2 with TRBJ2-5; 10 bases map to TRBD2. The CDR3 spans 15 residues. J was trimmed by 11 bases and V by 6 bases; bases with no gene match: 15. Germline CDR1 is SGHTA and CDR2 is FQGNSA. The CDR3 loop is CASRGLAGAYNEQYF. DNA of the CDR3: TGTGCCAGCAGAGGCCTAGCGGGGGCATACAATGAGCAGTACTTC. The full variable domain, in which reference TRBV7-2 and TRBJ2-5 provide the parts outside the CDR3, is GAGVSQSPSNKVTEKGKDVELRCDPISGHTALYWYRQSLGQGLEFLIYFQGNSAPDKSGLPSDRFSAERTGGSVSTLTIQRTQQEDSAVYLCASRGLAGAYNEQYFGPGTRLLVL.

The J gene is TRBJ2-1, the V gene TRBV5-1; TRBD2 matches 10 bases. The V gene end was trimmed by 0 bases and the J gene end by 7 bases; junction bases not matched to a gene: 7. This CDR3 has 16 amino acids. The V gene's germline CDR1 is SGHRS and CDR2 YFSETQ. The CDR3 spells CASSLELAGPLNEQFF. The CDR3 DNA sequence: TGCGCCAGCAGCTTGGAACTAGCGGGGCCTTTGAATGAGCAGTTCTTC. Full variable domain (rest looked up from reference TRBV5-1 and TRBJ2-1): KAGVTQTPRYLIKTRGQQVTLSCSPISGHRSVSWYQQTPGQGLQFLFEYFSETQRNKGNFPGRFSGRQFSNSRSEMNVSTLELGDSALYLCASSLELAGPLNEQFFGPGTRLTVL.